The text below deals with one TCR beta chain. What it binds is not known. The record originates from a study of OX40 agonist ivuxolimab in advanced cancers. Background on the study: Patients receiving dose escalation had hepatocellular carcinoma, melanoma, renal cell or head and neck cancer. The group had a mean age of approximately 60 years, ranged from about 20 to 85, and was around 82% male. Regarding the study as a whole: At 0.1 to 3.0 mg/kg and by week 6, CD4+ and CD8+ T cells in the blood had expanded clonally.

Germline values: CDR1 SGDLS, CDR2 YYNGEE. The CDR3 consists of 15 residues. V shed 4 bases and J 8 bases; nucleotides not matched to a gene: 14. Clones were read by immunoSEQ multiplex PCR, and TCRdb kept only the in-frame ones, dropping some. Of 55,000 to 95,000 clones listed, about 86% are singletons. The origin of this receptor is an adult with an advanced solid tumor such as melanoma, head and neck, liver or kidney cancer. Sequenced here: CD4+ or CD8+ T cells sorted from blood, sampled in a trial of the OX40 agonist ivuxolimab. The V gene is TRBV9, the J gene TRBJ2-7; 8 nucleotides line up with TRBD2. The CDR3 nucleotides are TGTGCCAGCAGCCCCTCCCCGGGACTAGGGTCGAAGCAGTACTTC. Its translation is CASSPSPGLGSKQYF.